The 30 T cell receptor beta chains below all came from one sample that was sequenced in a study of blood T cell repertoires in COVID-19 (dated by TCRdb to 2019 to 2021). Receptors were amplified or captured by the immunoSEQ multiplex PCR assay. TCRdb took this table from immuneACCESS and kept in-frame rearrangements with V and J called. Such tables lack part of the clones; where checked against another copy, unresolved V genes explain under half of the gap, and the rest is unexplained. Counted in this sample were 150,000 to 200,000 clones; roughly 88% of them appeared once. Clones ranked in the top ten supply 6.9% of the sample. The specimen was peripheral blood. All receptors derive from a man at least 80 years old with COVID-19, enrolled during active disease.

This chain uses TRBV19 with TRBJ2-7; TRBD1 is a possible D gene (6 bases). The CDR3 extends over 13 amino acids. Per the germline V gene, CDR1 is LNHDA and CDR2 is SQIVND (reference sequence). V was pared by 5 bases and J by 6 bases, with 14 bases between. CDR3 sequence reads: CASSPQTRGEQYF. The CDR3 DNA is TGTGCCAGTAGTCCCCAGACCAGGGGCGAGCAGTACTTC.

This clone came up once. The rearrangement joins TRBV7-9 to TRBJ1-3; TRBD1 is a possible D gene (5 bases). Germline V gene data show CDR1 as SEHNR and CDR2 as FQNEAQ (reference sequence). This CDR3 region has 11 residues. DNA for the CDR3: TGTGGGTCGGGGGCTGGAAACACCATATATTTT. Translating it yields CGSGAGNTIYF. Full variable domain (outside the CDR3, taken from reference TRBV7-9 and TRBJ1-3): DTGVSQNPRHKITKRGQNVTFRCDPISEHNRLYWYRQTLGQGPEFLTYFQNEAQLEKSRLLSDRFSAERPKGSFSTLEIQRTEQGDSAMYLCGSGAGNTIYFGEGSWLTVV.

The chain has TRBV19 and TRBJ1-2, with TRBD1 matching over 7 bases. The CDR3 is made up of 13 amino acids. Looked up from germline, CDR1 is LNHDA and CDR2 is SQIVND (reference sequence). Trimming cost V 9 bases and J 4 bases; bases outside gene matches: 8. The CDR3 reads CASGGQTLYGYTF. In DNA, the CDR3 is TGTGCCAGCGGGGGACAGACCCTCTATGGCTACACCTTC.

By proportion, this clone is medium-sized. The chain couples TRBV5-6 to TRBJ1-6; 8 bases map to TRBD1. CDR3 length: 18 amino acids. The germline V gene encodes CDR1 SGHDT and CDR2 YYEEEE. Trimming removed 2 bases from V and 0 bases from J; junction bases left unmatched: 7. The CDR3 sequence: CASSFRTGISSYNSPLHF. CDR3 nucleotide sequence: TGTGCCAGCAGCTTTAGGACAGGGATTAGCTCCTATAATTCACCCCTCCACTTT.

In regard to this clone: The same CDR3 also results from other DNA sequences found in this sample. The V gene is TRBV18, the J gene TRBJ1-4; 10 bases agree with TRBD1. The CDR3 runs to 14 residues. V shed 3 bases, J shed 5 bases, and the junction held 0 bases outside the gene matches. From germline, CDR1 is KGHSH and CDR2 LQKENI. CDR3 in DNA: TGTGCCAGCTCACCGGGACAGGGGAATGAAAAACTGTTTTTT. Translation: CASSPGQGNEKLFF.

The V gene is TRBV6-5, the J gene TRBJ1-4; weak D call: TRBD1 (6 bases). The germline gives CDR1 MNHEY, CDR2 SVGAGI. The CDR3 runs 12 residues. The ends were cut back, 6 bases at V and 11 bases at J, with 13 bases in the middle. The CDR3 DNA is TGTGCCAGCAGCCTGTGGGGGGGCAAACTGTTTTTT. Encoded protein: CASSLWGGKLFF.

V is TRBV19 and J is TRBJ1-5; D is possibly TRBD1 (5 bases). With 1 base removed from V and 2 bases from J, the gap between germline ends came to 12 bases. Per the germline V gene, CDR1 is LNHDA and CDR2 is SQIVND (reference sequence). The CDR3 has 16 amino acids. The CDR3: CASSIVRGGGNQPQHF. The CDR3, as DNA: TGTGCCAGTAGTATAGTTAGGGGAGGCGGCAATCAGCCCCAGCATTTT.

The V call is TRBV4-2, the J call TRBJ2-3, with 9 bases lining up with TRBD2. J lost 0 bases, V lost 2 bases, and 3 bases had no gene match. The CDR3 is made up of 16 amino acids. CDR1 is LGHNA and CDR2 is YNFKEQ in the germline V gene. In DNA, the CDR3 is TGTGCCAGCAGCCAAATTAGCGGGGGCAGCACAGATACGCAGTATTTT. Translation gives CASSQISGGSTDTQYF.

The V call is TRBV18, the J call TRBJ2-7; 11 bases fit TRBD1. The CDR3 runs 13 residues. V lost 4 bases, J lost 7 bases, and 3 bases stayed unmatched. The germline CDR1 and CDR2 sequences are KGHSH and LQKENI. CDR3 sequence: CASSLGTGGEQYF. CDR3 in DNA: TGTGCCAGCTCACTGGGGACAGGGGGTGAGCAGTACTTC.

The CDR3 sequence: CASSSDRGPEKLFF. CDR3 in DNA: TGTGCCAGCAGCTCCGACAGGGGGCCTGAAAAACTGTTTTTT. The chain has TRBV7-2 and TRBJ1-4, with 10 nucleotides matching TRBD1. CDR3 length: 14 residues. Trimming removed 4 bases from V and 7 bases from J; junction bases left unmatched: 3. Germline assignment: CDR1 SGHTA and CDR2 FQGNSA.

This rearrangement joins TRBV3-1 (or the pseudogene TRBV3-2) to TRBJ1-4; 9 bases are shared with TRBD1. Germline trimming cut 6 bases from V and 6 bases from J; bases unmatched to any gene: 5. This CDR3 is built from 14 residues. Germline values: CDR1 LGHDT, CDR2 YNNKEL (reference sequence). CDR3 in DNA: TGTGCCAGCAGGCGACAGGGGGAGGATGAAAAACTGTTTTTT. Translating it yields CASRRQGEDEKLFF.

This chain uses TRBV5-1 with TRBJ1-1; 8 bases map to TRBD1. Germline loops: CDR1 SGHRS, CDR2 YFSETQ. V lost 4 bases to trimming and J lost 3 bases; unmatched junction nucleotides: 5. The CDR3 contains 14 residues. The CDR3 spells CASSPGQGYTEAFF. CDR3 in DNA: TGCGCCAGCAGCCCCGGACAGGGTTACACTGAAGCTTTCTTT.

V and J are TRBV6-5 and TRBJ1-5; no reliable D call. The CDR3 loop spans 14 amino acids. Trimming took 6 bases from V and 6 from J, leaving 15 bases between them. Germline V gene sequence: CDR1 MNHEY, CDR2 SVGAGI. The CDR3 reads CASRGLYRGQPQHF. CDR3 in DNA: TGTGCCAGCAGGGGCCTTTATCGGGGTCAGCCCCAGCATTTT.

The CDR3 region is CASSVGIAGGRETQYF. The CDR3, as DNA: TGTGCCAGCAGCGTAGGGATAGCGGGGGGGAGAGAGACCCAGTACTTC. V is TRBV9 and J is TRBJ2-5, with 11 bases that match TRBD2. Germline V gives CDR1 SGDLS, CDR2 YYNGEE. This CDR3 has 16 amino acids. V lost 0 bases to trimming and J lost 4 bases; unmatched junction nucleotides: 5.

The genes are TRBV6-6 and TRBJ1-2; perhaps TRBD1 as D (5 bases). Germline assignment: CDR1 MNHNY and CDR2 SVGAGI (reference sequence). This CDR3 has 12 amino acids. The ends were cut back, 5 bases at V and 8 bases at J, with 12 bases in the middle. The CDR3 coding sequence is TGTGCCAGCAGTCCCCGGACACCCGGCTACACCTTC. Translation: CASSPRTPGYTF.

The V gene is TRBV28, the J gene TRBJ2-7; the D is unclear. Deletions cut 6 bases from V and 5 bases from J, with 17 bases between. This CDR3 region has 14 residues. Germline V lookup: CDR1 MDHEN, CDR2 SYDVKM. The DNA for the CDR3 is TGTGCCAGCAGACCGGGTTTACTCGTGGACGAGCAGTACTTC. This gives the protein CASRPGLLVDEQYF.

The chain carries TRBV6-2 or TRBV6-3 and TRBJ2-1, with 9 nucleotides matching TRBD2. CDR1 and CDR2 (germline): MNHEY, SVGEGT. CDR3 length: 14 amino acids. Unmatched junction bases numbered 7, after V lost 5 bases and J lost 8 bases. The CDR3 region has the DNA TGTGCCAGCAGTAGGCGGGGGGGCCGCGATGAGCAGTTCTTC. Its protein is CASSRRGGRDEQFF.

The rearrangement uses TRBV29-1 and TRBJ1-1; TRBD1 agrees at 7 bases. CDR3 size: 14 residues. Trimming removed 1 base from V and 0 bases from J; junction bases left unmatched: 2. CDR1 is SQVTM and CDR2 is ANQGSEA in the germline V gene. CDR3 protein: CSVEGDSMNTEAFF. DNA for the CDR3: TGCAGCGTTGAAGGGGACAGTATGAACACTGAAGCTTTCTTT. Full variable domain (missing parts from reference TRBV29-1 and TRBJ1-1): SAVISQKPSRDICQRGTSLTIQCQVDSQVTMMFWYRQQPGQSLTLIATANQGSEATYESGFVIDKFPISRPNLTFSTLTVSNMSPEDSSIYLCSVEGDSMNTEAFFGQGTRLTVV.

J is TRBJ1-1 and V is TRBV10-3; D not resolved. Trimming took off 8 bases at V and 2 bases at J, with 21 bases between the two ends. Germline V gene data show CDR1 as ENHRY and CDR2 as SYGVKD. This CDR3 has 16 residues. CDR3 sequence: CAIDAGPLGGNTEAFF. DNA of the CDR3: TGTGCCATCGACGCAGGACCATTGGGAGGTAACACTGAAGCTTTCTTT.

The CDR3: CASSPNAGTGELFF. CDR3 bases: TGTGCCAGCTCACCTAACGCGGGGACCGGGGAGCTGTTTTTT. V and J are TRBV18 and TRBJ2-2, with D perhaps matching TRBD2 (6 bases). This CDR3 has 14 residues. The V and J ends lost 3 bases and 5 bases respectively, with 10 bases between them. Germline V lookup: CDR1 KGHSH, CDR2 LQKENI.

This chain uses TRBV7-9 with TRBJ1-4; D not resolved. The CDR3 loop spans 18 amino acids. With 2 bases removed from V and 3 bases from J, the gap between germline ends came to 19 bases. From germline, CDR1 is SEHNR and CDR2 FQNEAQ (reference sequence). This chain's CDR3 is CASSLRALGELANEKLFF. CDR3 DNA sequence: TGTGCCAGCAGCTTAAGAGCCCTCGGGGAACTAGCTAATGAAAAACTGTTTTTT.

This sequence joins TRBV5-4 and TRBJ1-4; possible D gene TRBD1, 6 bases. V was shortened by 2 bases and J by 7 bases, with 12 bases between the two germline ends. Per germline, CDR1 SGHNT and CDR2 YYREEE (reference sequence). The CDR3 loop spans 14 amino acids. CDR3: CASSLPGAGEKLFF. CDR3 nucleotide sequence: TGTGCCAGCAGCTTACCAGGGGCGGGTGAAAAACTGTTTTTT.

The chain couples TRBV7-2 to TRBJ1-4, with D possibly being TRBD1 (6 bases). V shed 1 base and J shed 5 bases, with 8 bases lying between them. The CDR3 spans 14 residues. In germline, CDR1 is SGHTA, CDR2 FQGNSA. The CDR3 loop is CASSLGTANEKLFF. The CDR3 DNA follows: TGTGCCAGCAGCTTAGGGACAGCGAATGAAAAACTGTTTTTT.

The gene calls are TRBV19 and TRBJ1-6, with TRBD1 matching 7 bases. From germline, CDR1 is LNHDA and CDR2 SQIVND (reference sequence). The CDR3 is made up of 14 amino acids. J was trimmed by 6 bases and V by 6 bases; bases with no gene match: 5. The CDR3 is CASRKGASNSPLHF. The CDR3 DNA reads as TGTGCCAGTAGAAAGGGGGCTAGTAATTCACCCCTCCACTTT.

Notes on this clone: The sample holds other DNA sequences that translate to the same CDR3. The CDR3 sequence is CASGRDRDYEQYF. The CDR3 DNA sequence: TGTGCTAGTGGTCGGGACAGGGACTACGAGCAGTACTTC. V is TRBV12-5 and J is TRBJ2-7, with 9 bases lining up with TRBD1. The CDR3 loop spans 13 amino acids. Germline V CDR1 and CDR2: LGHNT, FRNRAP. V lost 5 bases, J lost 3 bases, and 2 bases stayed unmatched.

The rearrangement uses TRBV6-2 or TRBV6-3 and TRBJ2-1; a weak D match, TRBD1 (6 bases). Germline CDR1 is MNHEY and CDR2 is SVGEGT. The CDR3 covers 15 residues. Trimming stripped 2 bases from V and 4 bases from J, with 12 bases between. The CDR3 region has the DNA TGTGCCAGCAGTTACAACAGGGCGGCATACAATGAGCAGTTCTTC. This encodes CASSYNRAAYNEQFF.

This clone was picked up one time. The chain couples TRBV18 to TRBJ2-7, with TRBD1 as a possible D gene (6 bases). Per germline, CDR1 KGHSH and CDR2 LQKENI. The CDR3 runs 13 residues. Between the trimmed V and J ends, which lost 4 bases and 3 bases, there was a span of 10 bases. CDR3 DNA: TGTGCCAGCTCACAAAGACAGGTCTACGAGCAGTACTTC. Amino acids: CASSQRQVYEQYF.

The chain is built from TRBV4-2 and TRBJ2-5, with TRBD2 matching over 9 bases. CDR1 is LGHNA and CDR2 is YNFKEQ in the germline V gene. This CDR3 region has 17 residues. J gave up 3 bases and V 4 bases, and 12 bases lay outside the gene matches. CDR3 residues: CASSRLSGGFAEETQYF. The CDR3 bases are TGTGCCAGCAGCCGCCTTAGCGGGGGATTCGCGGAAGAGACCCAGTACTTC.

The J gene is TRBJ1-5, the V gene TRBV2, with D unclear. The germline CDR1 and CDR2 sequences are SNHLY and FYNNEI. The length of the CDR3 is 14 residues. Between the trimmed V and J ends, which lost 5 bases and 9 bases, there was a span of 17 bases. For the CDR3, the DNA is TGTGCCAGCAGTAAAGATCCCCATATGAGGCCCCAGCATTTT. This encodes CASSKDPHMRPQHF.

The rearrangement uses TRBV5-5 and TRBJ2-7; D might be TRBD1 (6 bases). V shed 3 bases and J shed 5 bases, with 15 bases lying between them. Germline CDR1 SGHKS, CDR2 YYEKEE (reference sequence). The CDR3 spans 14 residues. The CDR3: CASSSFSQGNEQYF. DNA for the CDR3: TGTGCCAGCAGCTCATTTTCACAGGGTAACGAGCAGTACTTC.